Given below is one TCR beta chain in context. CDR1 is SGHTA, CDR2 FQGNSA, per germline. With 7 bases removed from V and 5 bases from J, the gap between germline ends came to 14 bases. The CDR3 is made up of 13 amino acids. The sample comes from a study of blood T cell repertoires in COVID-19. Generated by immunoSEQ multiplex PCR, the TCRdb table keeps only in-frame clones and is missing some. The sample has about 70,000 clones; about 88% are singletons. The sample taken for sequencing was peripheral blood. V usage is TRBV7-2 and J usage is TRBJ1-2; D possibly corresponds to TRBD1 (5 bases). This TCR came from a human donor in a cohort sampled during active COVID-19. The CDR3 DNA follows: TGTGCCAGCACCAACTGGGGGGTATATGGCTACACCTTC. Translated: CASTNWGVYGYTF. The whole variable domain, filled in from reference TRBV7-2 and TRBJ1-2, reads GAGVSQSPSNKVTEKGKDVELRCDPISGHTALYWYRQSLGQGLEFLIYFQGNSAPDKSGLPSDRFSAERTGGSVSTLTIQRTQQEDSAVYLCASTNWGVYGYTFGSGTRLTVV.